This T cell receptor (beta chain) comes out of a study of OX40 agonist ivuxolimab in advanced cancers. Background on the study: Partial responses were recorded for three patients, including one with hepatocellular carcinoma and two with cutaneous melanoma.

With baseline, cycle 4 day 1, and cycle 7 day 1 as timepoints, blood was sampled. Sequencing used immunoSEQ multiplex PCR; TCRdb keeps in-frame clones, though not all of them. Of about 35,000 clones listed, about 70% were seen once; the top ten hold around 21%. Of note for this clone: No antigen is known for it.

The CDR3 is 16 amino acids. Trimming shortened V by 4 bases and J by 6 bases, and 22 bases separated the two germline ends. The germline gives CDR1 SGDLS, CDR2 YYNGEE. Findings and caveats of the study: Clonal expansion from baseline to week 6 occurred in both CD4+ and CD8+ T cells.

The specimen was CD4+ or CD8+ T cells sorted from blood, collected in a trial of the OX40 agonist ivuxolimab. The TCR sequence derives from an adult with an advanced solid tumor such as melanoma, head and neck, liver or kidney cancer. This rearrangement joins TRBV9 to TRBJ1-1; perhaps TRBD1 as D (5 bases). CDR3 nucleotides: TGTGCCAGCAGCCCGTCGCAGGGCCGCGGAGGAGCTGAAGCTTTCTTT. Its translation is CASSPSQGRGGAEAFF.